The source of this T cell receptor (beta chain) is a study of identical twins. Study results and limitations: Modelling approaches yielded underestimates of out-of-frame TCR alpha sharing between monozygotic twins. Zero-insertion analyses could be partly confounded by invariant MAIT and iNKT cells. Conclusions came from cross-sectional statistical analysis, not from following the same donors.

This clonotype has a handful of counts. What it binds is unknown. Germline is not matched at one junction end, which may reflect a read error. It was template switching that added a universal primer site, and there were unique molecular identifiers on the cDNA. MiXCR, run by TCRdb on the 5' RACE reads, gives a single entry per CDR3 protein. The sample has about 240,000 distinct CDR3 sequences, over 9.5% seen once. Germline CDR1 KGHDR, CDR2 SFDVKD. The CDR3 totals 14 residues. The clonotype originates from a man between 45 and 60 years old in good health. This chain uses TRBV24-1 with TRBJ2-5; maybe TRBD2 (5 bases). What was sequenced was memory T cells sorted from blood. The CDR3 here is CATSEEDSQGTQYF. The CDR3 nucleotides are TGTGCCACCAGTGAGGAGGACTCCCAAGGGACCCAGTACTTC.